This T cell receptor beta chain is from a study of T cells in Graves' hyperthyroidism and ophthalmopathy. Whole-study context: Peripheral blood was acquired at first diagnosis, ahead of any therapy whatsoever.

In the case of this clonotype: The junction differs from germline at one of its ends, possibly a read error.

For Graves' hyperthyroidism to be stable, ophthalmopathy could not progress within 18 months. The authors obtained PBMCs from more than 9.5 ml of fresh peripheral blood. Amplification targeted TCR beta CDR3 regions from RNA transcripts. HTBI primers were used for first-round RT-PCR of the TCR CDR3. MiXCR, run by TCRdb on the multiplex PCR reads, gives a single entry per CDR3 protein. The sample contains approximately 380,000 distinct CDR3 sequences, 19% of which appear only once. This CDR3 contains 13 residues. CDR1 KGHSH and CDR2 LQKENI come from the germline V gene. This receptor was taken from a woman aged 18-35 years with Graves' hyperthyroidism. The chain is built from TRBV18 and TRBJ2-7; possible D gene TRBD1, 7 bases. The source material was blood. CDR3 protein: CASSPGGGPEQHF. The CDR3 DNA sequence: TGTGCCAGCTCACCAGGAGGGGGCCCCGAGCAGCACTTC.